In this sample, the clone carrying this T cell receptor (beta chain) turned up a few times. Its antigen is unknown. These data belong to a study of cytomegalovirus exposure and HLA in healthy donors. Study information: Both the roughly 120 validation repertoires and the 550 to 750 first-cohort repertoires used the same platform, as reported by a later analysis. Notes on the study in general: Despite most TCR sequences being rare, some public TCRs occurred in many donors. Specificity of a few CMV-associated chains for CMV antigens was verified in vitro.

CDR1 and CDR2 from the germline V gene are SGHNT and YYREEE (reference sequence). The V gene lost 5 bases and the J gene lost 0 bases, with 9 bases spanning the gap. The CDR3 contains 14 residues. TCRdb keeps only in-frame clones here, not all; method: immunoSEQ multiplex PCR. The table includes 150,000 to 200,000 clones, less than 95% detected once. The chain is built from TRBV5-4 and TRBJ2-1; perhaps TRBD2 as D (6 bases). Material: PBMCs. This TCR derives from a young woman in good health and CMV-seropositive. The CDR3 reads CASRRGSSYNEQFF. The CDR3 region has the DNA TGTGCCAGCAGACGGGGGAGCTCCTACAATGAGCAGTTCTTC.